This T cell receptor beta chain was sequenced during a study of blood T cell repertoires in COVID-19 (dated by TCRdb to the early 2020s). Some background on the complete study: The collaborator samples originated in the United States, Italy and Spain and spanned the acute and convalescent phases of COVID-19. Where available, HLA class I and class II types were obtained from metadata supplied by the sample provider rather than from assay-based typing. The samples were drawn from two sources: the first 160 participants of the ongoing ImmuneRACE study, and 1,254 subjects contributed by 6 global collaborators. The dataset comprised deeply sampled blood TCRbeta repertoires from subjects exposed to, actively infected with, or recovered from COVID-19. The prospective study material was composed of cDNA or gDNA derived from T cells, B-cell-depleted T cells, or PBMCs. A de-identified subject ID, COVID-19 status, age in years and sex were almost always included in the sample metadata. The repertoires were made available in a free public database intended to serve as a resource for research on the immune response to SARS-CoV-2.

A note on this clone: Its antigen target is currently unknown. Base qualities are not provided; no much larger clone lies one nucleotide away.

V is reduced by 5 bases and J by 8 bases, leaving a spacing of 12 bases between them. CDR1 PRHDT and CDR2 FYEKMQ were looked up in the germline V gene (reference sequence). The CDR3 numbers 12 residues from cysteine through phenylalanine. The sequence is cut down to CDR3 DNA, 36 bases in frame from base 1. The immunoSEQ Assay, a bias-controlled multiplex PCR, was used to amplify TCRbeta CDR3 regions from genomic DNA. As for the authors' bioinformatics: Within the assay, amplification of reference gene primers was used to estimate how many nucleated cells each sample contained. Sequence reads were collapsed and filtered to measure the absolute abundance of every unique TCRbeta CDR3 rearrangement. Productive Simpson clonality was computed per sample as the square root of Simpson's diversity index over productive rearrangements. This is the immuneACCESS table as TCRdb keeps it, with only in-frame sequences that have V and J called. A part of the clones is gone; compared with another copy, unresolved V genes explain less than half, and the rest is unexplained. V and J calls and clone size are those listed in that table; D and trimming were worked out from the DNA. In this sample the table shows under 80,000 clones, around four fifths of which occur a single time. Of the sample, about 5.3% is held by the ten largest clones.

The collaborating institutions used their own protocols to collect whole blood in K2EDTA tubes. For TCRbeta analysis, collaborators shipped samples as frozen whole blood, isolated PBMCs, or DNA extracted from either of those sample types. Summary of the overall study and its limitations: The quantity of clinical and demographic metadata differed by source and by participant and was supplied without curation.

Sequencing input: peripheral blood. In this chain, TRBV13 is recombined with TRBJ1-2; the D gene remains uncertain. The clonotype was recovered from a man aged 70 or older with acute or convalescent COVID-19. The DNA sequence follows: TGTGCCAGCAGCCAGTCCGAAACCGGCTACACCTTC. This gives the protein CASSQSETGYTF.